This TCR beta chain was captured by sequencing in a study of blood T cell repertoires in COVID-19. Study context: The United States, Italy and Spain supplied acute and convalescent COVID-19 samples.

Per the original data handling: Amplification from reference gene primers served as the basis for estimated nucleated cell counts. Measured with immunoSEQ multiplex PCR; TCRdb has only the in-frame clones, and not every one. The DNA was the basis for D and trimming; V, J and clone size are from that table. This table holds some 210,000 clones, about four fifths found once. Per the germline V gene, CDR1 is SGDLS and CDR2 is YYNGEE. Trimming at V came to 0 bases and at J to 7 bases, leaving 10 bases not matched to a gene. The CDR3 is 17 amino acids. The V and J genes are TRBV9 and TRBJ2-1; 10 nucleotides align to TRBD2. This receptor was obtained from a woman aged 65 to 85 with active or convalescent COVID-19. Sequenced material: peripheral blood. The CDR3 reads CASSVEAAGGPGNEQFF. CDR3 bases: TGTGCCAGCAGCGTAGAAGCAGCGGGAGGGCCCGGGAATGAGCAGTTCTTC.